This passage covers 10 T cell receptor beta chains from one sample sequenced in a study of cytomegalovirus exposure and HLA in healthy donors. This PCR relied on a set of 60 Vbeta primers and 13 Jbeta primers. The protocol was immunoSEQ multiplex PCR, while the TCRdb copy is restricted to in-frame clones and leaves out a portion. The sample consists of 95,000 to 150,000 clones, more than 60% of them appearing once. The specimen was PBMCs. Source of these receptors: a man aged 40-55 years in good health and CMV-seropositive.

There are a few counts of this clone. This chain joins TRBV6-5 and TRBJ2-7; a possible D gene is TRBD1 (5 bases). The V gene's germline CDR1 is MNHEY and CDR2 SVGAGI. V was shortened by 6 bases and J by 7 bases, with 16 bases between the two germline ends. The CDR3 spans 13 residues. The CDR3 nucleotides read TGTGCCAGCAGACCATTGGGGCCCAGAGAGCAGTACTTC. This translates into CASRPLGPREQYF.

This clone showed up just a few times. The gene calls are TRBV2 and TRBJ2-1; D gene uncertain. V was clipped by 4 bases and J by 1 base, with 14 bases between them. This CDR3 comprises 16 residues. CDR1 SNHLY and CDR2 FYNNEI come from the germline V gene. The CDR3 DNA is TGTGCCAGCAGTGGCCTAGTCTACGGATCCTACAATGAGCAGTTCTTC. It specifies CASSGLVYGSYNEQFF.

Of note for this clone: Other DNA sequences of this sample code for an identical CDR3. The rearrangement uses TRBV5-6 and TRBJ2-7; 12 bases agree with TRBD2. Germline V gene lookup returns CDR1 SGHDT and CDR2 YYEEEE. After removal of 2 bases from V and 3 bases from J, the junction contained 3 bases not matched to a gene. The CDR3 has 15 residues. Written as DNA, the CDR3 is TGTGCCAGCAGCTTCGGACTAGCGGGGCACTACGAGCAGTACTTC. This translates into CASSFGLAGHYEQYF.

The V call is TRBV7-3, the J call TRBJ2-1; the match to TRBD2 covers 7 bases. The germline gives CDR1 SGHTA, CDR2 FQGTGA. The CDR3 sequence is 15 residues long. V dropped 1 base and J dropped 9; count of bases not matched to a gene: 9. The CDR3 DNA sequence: TGTGCCAGCAGCTTAAACGTGGGAGGGCAAGGTGAGCAGTTCTTC. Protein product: CASSLNVGGQGEQFF.

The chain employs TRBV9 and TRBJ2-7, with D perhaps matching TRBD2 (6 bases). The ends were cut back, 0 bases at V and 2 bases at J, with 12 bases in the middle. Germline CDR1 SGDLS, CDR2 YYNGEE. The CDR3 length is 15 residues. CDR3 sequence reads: CASSVGVAETYEQYF. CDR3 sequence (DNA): TGTGCCAGCAGCGTAGGGGTAGCGGAGACCTACGAGCAGTACTTC.

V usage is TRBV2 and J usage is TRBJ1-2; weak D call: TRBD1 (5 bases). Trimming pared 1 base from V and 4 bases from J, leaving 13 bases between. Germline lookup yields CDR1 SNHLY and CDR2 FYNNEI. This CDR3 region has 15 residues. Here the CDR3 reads CASSEGGRGTYGYTF. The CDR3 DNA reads TGTGCCAGCAGTGAAGGGGGTAGGGGTACCTATGGCTACACCTTC. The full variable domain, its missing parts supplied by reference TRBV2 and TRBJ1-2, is EPEVTQTPSHQVTQMGQEVILRCVPISNHLYFYWYRQILGQKVEFLVSFYNNEISEKSEIFDDQFSVERPDGSNFTLKIRSTKLEDSAMYFCASSEGGRGTYGYTFGSGTRLTVV.

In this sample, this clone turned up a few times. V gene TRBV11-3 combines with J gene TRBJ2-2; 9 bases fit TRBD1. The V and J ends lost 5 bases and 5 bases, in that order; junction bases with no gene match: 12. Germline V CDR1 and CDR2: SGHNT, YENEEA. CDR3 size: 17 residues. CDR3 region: CASSTRSGTGSTGELFF. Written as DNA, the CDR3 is TGTGCCAGCAGCACTCGATCCGGGACAGGGTCAACCGGGGAGCTGTTTTTT.

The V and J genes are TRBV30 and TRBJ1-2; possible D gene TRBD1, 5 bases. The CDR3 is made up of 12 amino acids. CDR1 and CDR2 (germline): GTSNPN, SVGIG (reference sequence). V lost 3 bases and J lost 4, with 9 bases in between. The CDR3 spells CAWRGLFYGYTF. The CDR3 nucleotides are TGTGCCTGGAGGGGGCTCTTCTATGGCTACACCTTC.

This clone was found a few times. For the CDR3, the DNA is TGTGCCAGCAGCCAATGGACAGGGGGCATGGAGACCCAGTACTTC. Translation gives CASSQWTGGMETQYF. This chain joins TRBV14 and TRBJ2-5; the match to TRBD1 covers 11 bases. CDR3 length: 15 residues. The germline V gene has CDR1 SGHDN and CDR2 FVKESK. Trimming at V came to 2 bases and at J to 5 bases, leaving 4 bases not matched to a gene.

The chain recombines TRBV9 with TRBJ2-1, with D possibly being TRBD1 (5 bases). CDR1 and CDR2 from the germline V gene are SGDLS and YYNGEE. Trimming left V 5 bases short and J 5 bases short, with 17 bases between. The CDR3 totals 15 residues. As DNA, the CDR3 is TGTGCCAGCAGGGCTCCAGGGTCTCGGCACAATGAGCAGTTCTTC. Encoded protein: CASRAPGSRHNEQFF.